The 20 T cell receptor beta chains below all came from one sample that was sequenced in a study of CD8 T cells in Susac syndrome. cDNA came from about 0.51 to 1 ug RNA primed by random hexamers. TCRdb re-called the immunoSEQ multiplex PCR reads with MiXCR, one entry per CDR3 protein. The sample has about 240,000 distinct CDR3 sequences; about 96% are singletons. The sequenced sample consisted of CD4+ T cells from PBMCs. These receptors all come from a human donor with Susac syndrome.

CDR3 region: CSAWDRGQQETQYF. The CDR3 region has the DNA TGCAGTGCTTGGGACAGGGGGCAGCAAGAGACCCAGTACTTC. The J gene is TRBJ2-5, the V gene TRBV20-1; 12 nucleotides match TRBD1. The CDR3 length is 14 residues. Trimming cost V 5 bases and J 2 bases; bases outside gene matches: 3. CDR1 is DFQATT, CDR2 SNEGSKA, per germline (reference sequence).

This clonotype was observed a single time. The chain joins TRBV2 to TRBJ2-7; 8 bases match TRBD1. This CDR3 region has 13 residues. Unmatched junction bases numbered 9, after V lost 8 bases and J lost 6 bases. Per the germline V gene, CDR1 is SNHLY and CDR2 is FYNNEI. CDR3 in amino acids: CASEGDRSPEQYF. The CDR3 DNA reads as TGTGCCAGCGAGGGGGACAGGTCTCCCGAGCAGTACTTC.

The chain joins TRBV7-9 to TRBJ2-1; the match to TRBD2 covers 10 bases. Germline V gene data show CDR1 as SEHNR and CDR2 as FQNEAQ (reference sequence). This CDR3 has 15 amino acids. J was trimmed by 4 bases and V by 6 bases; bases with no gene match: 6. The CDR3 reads CASRLTSGQYNEQFF. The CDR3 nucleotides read TGTGCCAGCAGGCTGACTAGCGGGCAATACAATGAGCAGTTCTTC.

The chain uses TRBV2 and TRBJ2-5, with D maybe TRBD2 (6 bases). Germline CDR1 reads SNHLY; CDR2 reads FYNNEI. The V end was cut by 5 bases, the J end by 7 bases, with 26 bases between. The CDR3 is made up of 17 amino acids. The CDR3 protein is CASSPWGLKAEIGTQYF. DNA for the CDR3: TGTGCCAGCAGTCCTTGGGGACTCAAGGCCGAAATAGGGACCCAGTACTTC.

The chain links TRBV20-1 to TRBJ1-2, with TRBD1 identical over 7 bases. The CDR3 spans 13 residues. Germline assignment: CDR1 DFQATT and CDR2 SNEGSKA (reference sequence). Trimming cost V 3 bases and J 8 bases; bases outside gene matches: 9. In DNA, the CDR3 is TGCAGTGCTAGCCTAAACAGGGGAGGAGGCTACACCTTC. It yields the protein CSASLNRGGGYTF.

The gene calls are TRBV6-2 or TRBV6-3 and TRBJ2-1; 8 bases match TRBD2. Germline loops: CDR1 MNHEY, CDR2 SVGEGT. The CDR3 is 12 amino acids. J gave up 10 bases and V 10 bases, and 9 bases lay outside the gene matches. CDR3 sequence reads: CATRLRLAEQFF. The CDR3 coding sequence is TGTGCCACCCGACTGAGACTAGCGGAGCAGTTCTTC.

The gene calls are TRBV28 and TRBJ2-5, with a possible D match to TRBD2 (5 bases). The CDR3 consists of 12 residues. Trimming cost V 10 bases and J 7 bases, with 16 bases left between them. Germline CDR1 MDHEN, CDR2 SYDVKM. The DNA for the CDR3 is TGTGCCATCCTGGACTTCCCTGGGACCCAGTACTTC. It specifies CAILDFPGTQYF.

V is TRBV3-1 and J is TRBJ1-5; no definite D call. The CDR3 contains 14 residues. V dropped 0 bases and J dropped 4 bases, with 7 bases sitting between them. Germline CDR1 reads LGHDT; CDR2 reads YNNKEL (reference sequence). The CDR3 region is CASSQEGGNQPQHF. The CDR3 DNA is TGTGCCAGCAGCCAAGAGGGAGGAAATCAGCCCCAGCATTTT.

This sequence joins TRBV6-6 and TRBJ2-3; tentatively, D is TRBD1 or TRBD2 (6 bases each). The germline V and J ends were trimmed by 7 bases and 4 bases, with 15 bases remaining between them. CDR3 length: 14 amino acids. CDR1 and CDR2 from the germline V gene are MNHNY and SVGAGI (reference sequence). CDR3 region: CASKGEARADTQYF. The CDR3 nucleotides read TGTGCCAGCAAGGGGGAGGCTAGGGCAGATACGCAGTATTTT.

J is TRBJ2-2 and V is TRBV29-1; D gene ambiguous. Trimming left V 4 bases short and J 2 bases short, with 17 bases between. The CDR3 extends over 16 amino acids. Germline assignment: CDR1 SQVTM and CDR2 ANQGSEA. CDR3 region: CSVGLVRRPNTGELFF. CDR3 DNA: TGCAGCGTTGGACTGGTCCGGAGACCTAACACCGGGGAGCTGTTTTTT.

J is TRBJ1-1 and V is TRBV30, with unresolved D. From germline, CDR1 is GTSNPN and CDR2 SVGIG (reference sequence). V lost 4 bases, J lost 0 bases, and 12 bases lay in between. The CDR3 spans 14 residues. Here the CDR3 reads CAWNRVTLNTEAFF. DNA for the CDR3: TGTGCCTGGAACCGGGTGACTTTGAACACTGAAGCTTTCTTT.

The CDR3 DNA is TGTGCCAGCTCACCCCATCGGCTGGGGGATACTGGAAACACCATATATTTT. Its protein product is CASSPHRLGDTGNTIYF. The chain is built from TRBV18 and TRBJ1-3; a weak D match, TRBD1 (5 bases). The germline V gene encodes CDR1 KGHSH and CDR2 LQKENI. The CDR3 runs to 17 residues. V lost 3 bases and J lost 2, with 17 bases in between.

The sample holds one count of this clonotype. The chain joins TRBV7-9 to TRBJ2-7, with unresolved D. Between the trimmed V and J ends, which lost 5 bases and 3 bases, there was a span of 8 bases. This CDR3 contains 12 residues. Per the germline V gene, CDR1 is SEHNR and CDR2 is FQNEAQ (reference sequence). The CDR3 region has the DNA TGTGCCAGCAGCCGCCAAAGCTACGAGCAGTACTTC. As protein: CASSRQSYEQYF.

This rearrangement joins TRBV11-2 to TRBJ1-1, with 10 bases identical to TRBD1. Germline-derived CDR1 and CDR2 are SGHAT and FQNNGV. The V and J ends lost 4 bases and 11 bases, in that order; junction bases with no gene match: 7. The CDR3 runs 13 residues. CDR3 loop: CASSSGQGVGAFF. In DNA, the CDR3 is TGTGCCAGCAGCTCCGGACAGGGGGTGGGGGCTTTCTTT.

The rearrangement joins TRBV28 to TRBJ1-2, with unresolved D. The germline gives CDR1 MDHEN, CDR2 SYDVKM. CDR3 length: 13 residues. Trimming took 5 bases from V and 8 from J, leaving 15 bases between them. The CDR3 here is CASSPRGIEGYTF. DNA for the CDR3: TGTGCCAGCAGTCCTCGAGGGATTGAGGGCTACACCTTC.

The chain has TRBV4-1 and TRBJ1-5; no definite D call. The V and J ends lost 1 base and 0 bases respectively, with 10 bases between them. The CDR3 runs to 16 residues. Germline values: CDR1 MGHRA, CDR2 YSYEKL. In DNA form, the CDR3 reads TGCGCCAGCAGCCAAGGGTCGGTCTATAGCAATCAGCCCCAGCATTTT. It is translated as CASSQGSVYSNQPQHF.

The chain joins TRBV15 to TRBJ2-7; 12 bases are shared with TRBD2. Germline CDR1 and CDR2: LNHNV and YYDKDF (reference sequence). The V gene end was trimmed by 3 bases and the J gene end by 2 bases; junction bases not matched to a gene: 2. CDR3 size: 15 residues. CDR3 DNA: TGTGCCACCAGCAGCCTAGCGGGAGGGCCCTACGAGCAGTACTTC. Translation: CATSSLAGGPYEQYF.

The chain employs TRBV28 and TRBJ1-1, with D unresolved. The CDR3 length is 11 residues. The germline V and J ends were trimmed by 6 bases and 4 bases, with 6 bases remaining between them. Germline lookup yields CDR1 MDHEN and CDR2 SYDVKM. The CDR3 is CASRSLTEAFF. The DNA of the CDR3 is TGTGCCAGCAGATCCCTCACTGAAGCTTTCTTT.

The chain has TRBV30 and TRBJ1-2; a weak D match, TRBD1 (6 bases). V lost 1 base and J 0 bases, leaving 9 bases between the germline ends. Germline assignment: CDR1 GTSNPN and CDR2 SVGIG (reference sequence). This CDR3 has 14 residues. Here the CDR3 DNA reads TGTGCCTGGAGTGCAGGGGATACTAACTATGGCTACACCTTC. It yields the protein CAWSAGDTNYGYTF.

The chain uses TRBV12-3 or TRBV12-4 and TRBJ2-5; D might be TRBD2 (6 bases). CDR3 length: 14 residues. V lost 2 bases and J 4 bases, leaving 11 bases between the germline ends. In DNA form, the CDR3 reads TGTGCCAGCAGTTTACTGGGACTTCGAGAGACCCAGTACTTC. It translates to CASSLLGLRETQYF.